This TCR beta chain was recovered during a study of shared clonotypes between healthy human individuals. On the study more broadly: Each donor's CD8 memory used one plate, CD8 naive two, each CD4 subset three. Findings of the study overall: Incompleteness in sorted-subset sequencing, despite large depth, was shown by rarefaction.

Germline values: CDR1 LNHDA, CDR2 SQIVND (reference sequence). The CDR3 covers 15 residues. V lost 4 bases to trimming and J lost 2 bases, with 12 bases between them. Profiling relied on immunoSEQ multiplex PCR, and the TCRdb table lists in-frame clones only, not all of them. The table lists around 2.1 million clones, under 95% of them singletons. The naive CD8 fraction comprised CD45RO-negative cells positively selected for CCR7 and excluded terminally differentiated effector memory CD45RA+ cells. As concerns this clone: Its antigen is currently unknown.

The rearrangement joins TRBV19 to TRBJ2-1; the D is unclear. The TCR originated in a man between 18 and 35 years old in good health. Some clones in this sample may be carry-over from other donors' samples. Sequencing was performed on naive CD8+ T cells from PBMCs. The CDR3 protein is CASSTDVRTYNEQFF. CDR3 nucleotides: TGTGCCAGTAGTACCGACGTACGAACCTACAATGAGCAGTTCTTC.